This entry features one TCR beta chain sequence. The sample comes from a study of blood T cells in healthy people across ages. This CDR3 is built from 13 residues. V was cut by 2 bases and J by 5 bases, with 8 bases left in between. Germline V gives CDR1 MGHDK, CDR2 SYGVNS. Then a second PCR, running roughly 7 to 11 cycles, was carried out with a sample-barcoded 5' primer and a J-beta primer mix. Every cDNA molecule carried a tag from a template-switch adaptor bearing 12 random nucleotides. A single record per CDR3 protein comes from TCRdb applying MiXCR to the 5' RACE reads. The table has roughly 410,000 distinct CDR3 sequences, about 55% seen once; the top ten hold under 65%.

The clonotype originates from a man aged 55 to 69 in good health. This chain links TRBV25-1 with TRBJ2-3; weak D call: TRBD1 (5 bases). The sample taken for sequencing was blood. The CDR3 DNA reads TGTGCCAGCAGTGAACAGGGCGTAGATACGCAGTATTTT. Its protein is CASSEQGVDTQYF.